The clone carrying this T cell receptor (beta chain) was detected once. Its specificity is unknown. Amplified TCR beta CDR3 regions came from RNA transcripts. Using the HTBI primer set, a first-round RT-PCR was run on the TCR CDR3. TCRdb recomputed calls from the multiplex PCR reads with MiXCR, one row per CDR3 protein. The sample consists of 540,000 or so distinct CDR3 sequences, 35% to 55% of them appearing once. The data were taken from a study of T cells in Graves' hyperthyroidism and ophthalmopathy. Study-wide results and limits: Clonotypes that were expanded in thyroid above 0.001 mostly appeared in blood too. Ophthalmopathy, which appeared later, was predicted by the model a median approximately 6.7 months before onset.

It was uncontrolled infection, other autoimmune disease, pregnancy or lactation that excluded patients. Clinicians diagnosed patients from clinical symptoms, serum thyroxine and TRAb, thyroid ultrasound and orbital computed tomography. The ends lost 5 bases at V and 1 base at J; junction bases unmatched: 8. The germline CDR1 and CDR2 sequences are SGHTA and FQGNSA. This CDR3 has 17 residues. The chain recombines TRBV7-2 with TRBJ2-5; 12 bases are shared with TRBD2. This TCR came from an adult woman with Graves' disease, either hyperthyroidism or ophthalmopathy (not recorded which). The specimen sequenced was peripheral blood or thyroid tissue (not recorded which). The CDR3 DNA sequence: TGTGCCAGCAGCCTGAGACTAGCGGGAGTTGTCCAAGAGACCCAGTACTTC. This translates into CASSLRLAGVVQETQYF.